The 17 T cell receptor beta chains below all came from one sample that was sequenced in a study of OX40 agonist ivuxolimab in advanced cancers. Only in-frame clones appear in the TCRdb table, and some are missing; sequencing was by immunoSEQ multiplex PCR. Of some 60,000 clones in the sample, approximately 87% were seen once. This sample comprised CD4+ or CD8+ T cells sorted from blood, obtained in a trial of the OX40 agonist ivuxolimab. These TCRs come from an adult with an advanced solid tumor such as melanoma, head and neck, liver or kidney cancer.

The chain couples TRBV19 to TRBJ2-1, with 11 nucleotides matching TRBD2. Trimming at V came to 8 bases and at J to 8 bases, leaving 5 bases not matched to a gene. This CDR3 has 13 amino acids. Germline-derived CDR1 and CDR2 are LNHDA and SQIVND (reference sequence). The CDR3 reads CASLAGGRDEQFF. Written as DNA, the CDR3 is TGTGCCAGTTTAGCGGGAGGGCGGGATGAGCAGTTCTTC.

This chain links TRBV30 with TRBJ2-1; D tentatively reads TRBD1 or TRBD2 (5 bases each). CDR1 and CDR2 from the germline V gene are GTSNPN and SVGIG (reference sequence). Trimming took 2 bases from V and 7 from J, leaving 18 bases between them. The CDR3 contains 15 residues. This CDR3 reads CAWSFSGTRLNEQFF. The CDR3 region has the DNA TGTGCCTGGAGTTTTTCAGGGACGCGATTAAATGAGCAGTTCTTC.

The chain is built from TRBV5-6 and TRBJ2-3; 12 nucleotides agree with TRBD2. This CDR3 contains 16 residues. Looked up from germline, CDR1 is SGHDT and CDR2 is YYEEEE. V lost 4 bases, J lost 6 bases, and 9 bases stayed unmatched. The CDR3 spells CASSPLLTSGGDTQYF. In DNA form, the CDR3 reads TGTGCCAGCAGCCCCCTTTTAACTAGCGGGGGGGATACGCAGTATTTT.

This clone was seen only once. The CDR3 region has the DNA TGCGCCAGCAGTGGACAGTCCAATACGCAGTATTTT. It is translated as CASSGQSNTQYF. This chain uses TRBV10-1 with TRBJ2-3, with D possibly matching TRBD1 (5 bases). The CDR3 consists of 12 residues. V lost 4 bases and J lost 7, with 9 bases in between. Looked up from germline, CDR1 is WNHNN and CDR2 is SYGVQD (reference sequence).

The rearrangement links TRBV28 to TRBJ2-5; 7 bases match TRBD2. With V trimmed by 2 bases and J by 5 bases, 11 bases remained unmatched. This CDR3 is built from 16 residues. Germline CDR1 reads MDHEN; CDR2 reads SYDVKM. CDR3 coding DNA: TGTGCCAGCAGTTTAAGTGGGGGAGGGTTTCGGGAGACCCAGTACTTC. As protein: CASSLSGGGFRETQYF.

Worth noting for this clone: The junction and the germline gene differ at one end; a read error may be behind it. The V and J genes are TRBV7-7 and TRBJ2-3; D tentatively fits TRBD1 or TRBD2 (6 bases each). CDR1 and CDR2 from the germline V gene are SSHAT and FNYEAQ (reference sequence). This CDR3 comprises 14 residues. The CDR3 region has the DNA TGTGCTAGCAGCTTGGGGGGCCCCACAGATACGCAGTATTTT. This codes for CASSLGGPTDTQYF.

CDR3 sequence: CASSPRTNTDTQYF. The CDR3 bases are TGTGCCAGCAGTCCCCGGACCAACACAGATACGCAGTATTTT. The rearrangement links TRBV27 to TRBJ2-3; no clear D. V lost 5 bases and J lost 2, with 11 bases in between. The CDR3 runs 14 residues. From germline, CDR1 is MNHEY and CDR2 SMNVEV (reference sequence).

The DNA of the CDR3 is TGTGCCAGCAGCATTGGACAGGTTAACACCGGGGAGCTGTTTTTT. This translates into CASSIGQVNTGELFF. The genes are TRBV7-3 and TRBJ2-2; 7 bases match TRBD1. Losses at the gene ends were 5 bases for V and 2 bases for J; bases not matched to a gene: 5. This CDR3 has 15 amino acids. Germline CDR1 reads SGHTA; CDR2 reads FQGTGA.

The CDR3 loop reads CASSYRGRGTDTQYF. CDR3 sequence (DNA): TGTGCCAGCAGTTACAGGGGGCGTGGGACAGATACGCAGTATTTT. The chain carries TRBV13 and TRBJ2-3; TRBD1 matches 9 bases. V gave up 6 bases and J gave up 3 bases; unmatched junction bases: 7. CDR3 length: 15 amino acids. Germline V gives CDR1 PRHDT, CDR2 FYEKMQ (reference sequence).

The chain carries TRBV9 and TRBJ2-7; a weak D match, TRBD1 (6 bases). The length of the CDR3 is 15 residues. The ends were cut back, 0 bases at V and 2 bases at J, with 12 bases in the middle. The germline CDR1 and CDR2 sequences are SGDLS and YYNGEE. CDR3 sequence: CASSVEGVPTYEQYF. For the CDR3, the DNA is TGTGCCAGCAGCGTAGAGGGGGTACCCACCTACGAGCAGTACTTC.

The chain is built from TRBV14 and TRBJ2-7; D gene ambiguous. The CDR3 runs to 12 residues. V was trimmed by 1 base and J by 3 bases, leaving 4 bases between them. Per germline, CDR1 SGHDN and CDR2 FVKESK. CDR3 sequence: CASSQGLYEQYF. The DNA for the CDR3 is TGTGCCAGCAGCCAAGGCCTCTACGAGCAGTACTTC.

The chain combines TRBV7-6 with TRBJ1-3; D perhaps matches TRBD1 (5 bases). The CDR3 loop spans 14 amino acids. V dropped 1 base and J dropped 4 bases, with 8 bases sitting between them. Germline loops: CDR1 SGHVS, CDR2 FNYEAQ. In nucleotides, the CDR3 is TGTGCCAGCAGCTTAGGACGGGACGGAAACACCATATATTTT. It codes for CASSLGRDGNTIYF.

The J gene is TRBJ2-3, the V gene TRBV28, with 11 positions matching TRBD2. The CDR3 is 16 amino acids. The J segment lost 8 bases and the V segment lost 5 bases, leaving 12 bases of the junction unmatched. Germline V lookup: CDR1 MDHEN, CDR2 SYDVKM. This chain's CDR3 is CASSLDSGRVGGTQYF. DNA of the CDR3: TGTGCCAGCAGTCTCGATAGCGGGAGGGTGGGTGGTACGCAGTATTTT.

The gene calls are TRBV19 and TRBJ2-2, with TRBD1 matching over 9 bases. Germline CDR1 LNHDA, CDR2 SQIVND (reference sequence). J was trimmed by 6 bases and V by 4 bases; bases with no gene match: 6. The CDR3 runs to 15 residues. This CDR3 is CASSTWTGDAGELFF. The CDR3 bases are TGTGCCAGTAGTACGTGGACAGGGGATGCCGGGGAGCTGTTTTTT.

V usage is TRBV18 and J usage is TRBJ1-4; no firm D call. The CDR3 is 16 residues long. The germline V gene has CDR1 KGHSH and CDR2 LQKENI. V dropped 3 bases and J dropped 0 bases, with 11 bases sitting between them. Here the CDR3 reads CASSPRRSSTNEKLFF. The CDR3 coding sequence is TGTGCCAGCTCACCCCGCCGGAGTTCAACTAATGAAAAACTGTTTTTT.

V usage is TRBV14 and J usage is TRBJ2-2; the D gene is possibly TRBD1 (6 bases). V dropped 4 bases and J dropped 6 bases, with 18 bases sitting between them. The CDR3 runs to 16 residues. Germline assignment: CDR1 SGHDN and CDR2 FVKESK. The CDR3 DNA sequence: TGTGCCAGCAGCCCAGAGGCAGGTTGGGGGCCCGGGGAGCTGTTTTTT. Protein product: CASSPEAGWGPGELFF. Complete variable domain (other parts from reference TRBV14 and TRBJ2-2): EAGVTQFPSHSVIEKGQTVTLRCDPISGHDNLYWYRRVMGKEIKFLLHFVKESKQDESGMPNNRFLAERTGGTYSTLKVQPAELEDSGVYFCASSPEAGWGPGELFFGEGSRLTVL.

This sequence joins TRBV10-3 and TRBJ2-2; 11 bases fit TRBD2. Germline V CDR1 and CDR2: ENHRY, SYGVKD. This CDR3 spans 17 amino acids. The trim removed 7 bases at V and 1 base at J, leaving 8 bases unmatched. The CDR3 sequence is CAIKSGLAAGNTGELFF. The CDR3 DNA reads TGTGCCATCAAGTCGGGACTAGCGGCAGGGAACACCGGGGAGCTGTTTTTT.